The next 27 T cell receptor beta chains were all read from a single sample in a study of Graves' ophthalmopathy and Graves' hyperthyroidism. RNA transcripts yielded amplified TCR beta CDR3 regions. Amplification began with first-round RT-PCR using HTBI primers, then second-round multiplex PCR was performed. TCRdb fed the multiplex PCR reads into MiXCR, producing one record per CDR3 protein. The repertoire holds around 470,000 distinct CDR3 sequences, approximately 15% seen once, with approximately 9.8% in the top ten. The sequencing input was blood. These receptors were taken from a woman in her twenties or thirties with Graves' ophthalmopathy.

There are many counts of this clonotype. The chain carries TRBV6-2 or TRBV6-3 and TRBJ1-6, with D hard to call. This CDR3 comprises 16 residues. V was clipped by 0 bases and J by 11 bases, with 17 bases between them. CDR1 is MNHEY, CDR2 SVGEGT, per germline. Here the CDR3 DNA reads TGTGCCAGCAGTTACTCGATCGTGGCGGAAGGAACACCCCTCCACTTT. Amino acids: CASSYSIVAEGTPLHF.

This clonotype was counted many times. The CDR3 nucleotides are TGTGCCAGCAGTGTGGGTTCACCCCTCCACTTT. Amino acid sequence: CASSVGSPLHF. The genes are TRBV28 and TRBJ1-6; D unresolved. V lost 5 bases to trimming and J lost 9 bases, with 5 bases between them. This CDR3 has 11 amino acids. CDR1 is MDHEN and CDR2 is SYDVKM in the germline V gene.

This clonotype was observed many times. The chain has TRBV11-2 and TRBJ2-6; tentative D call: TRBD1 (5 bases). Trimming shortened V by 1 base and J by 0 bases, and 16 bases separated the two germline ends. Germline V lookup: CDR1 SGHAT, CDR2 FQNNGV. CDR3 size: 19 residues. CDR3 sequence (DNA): TGTGCCAGCAGCTTAGTCTGGGGCGTACGGACCTCTGGGGCCAACGTCCTGACTTTC. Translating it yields CASSLVWGVRTSGANVLTF.

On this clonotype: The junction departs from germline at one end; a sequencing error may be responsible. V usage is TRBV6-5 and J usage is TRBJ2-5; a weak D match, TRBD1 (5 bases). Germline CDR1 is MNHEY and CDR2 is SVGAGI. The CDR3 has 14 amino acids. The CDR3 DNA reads TGTGCCAGCAGTGACTCGACAGCGCAAGAGACCCAGTACTTC. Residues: CASSDSTAQETQYF.

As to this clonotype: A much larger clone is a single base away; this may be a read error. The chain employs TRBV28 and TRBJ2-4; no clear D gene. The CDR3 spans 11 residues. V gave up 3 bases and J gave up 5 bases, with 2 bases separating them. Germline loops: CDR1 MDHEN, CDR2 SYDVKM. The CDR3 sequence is CASSFENIQYF. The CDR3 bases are TGTGCCAGCAGTTTCGAAAACATTCAGTACTTC.

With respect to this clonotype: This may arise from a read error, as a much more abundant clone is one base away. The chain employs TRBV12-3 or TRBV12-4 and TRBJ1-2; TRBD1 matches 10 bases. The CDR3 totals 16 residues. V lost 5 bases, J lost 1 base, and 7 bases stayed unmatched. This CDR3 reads CASSRDRGPSNYGYTF. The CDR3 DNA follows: TGTGCCAGCAGTCGGGACAGGGGCCCAAGTAACTATGGCTACACCTTC.

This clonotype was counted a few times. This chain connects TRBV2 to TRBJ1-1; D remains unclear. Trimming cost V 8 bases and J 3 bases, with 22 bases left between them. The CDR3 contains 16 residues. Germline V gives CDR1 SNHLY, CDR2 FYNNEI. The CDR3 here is CASREFGLLWDTEAFF. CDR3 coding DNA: TGTGCCAGCCGGGAGTTTGGTCTTCTGTGGGACACTGAAGCTTTCTTT.

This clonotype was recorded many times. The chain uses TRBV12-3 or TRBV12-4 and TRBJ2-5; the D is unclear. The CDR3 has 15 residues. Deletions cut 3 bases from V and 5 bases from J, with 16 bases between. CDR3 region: CASSFEGTKGETQYF. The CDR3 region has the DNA TGTGCCAGCAGTTTCGAAGGCACTAAAGGCGAGACCCAGTACTTC.

The CDR3 nucleotides are TGTGCCAGCAGTCCTACTGAACAGGTCTACGAGCAGTACTTC. Translation gives CASSPTEQVYEQYF. This chain uses TRBV28 with TRBJ2-7, with D maybe TRBD1 (5 bases). V shed 5 bases and J shed 3 bases, with 14 bases lying between them. This CDR3 has 14 residues. Germline V CDR1 and CDR2: MDHEN, SYDVKM.

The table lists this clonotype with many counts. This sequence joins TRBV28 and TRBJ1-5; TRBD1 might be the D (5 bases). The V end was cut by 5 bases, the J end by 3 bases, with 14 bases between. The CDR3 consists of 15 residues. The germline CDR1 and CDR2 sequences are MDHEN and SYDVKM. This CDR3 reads CASSARVPYNQPQHF. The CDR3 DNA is TGTGCCAGCAGTGCCAGGGTACCCTACAATCAGCCCCAGCATTTT. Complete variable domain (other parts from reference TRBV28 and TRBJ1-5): DVKVTQSSRYLVKRTGEKVFLECVQDMDHENMFWYRQDPGLGLRLIYFSYDVKMKEKGDIPEGYSVSREKKERFSLILESASTNQTSMYLCASSARVPYNQPQHFGDGTRLSIL.

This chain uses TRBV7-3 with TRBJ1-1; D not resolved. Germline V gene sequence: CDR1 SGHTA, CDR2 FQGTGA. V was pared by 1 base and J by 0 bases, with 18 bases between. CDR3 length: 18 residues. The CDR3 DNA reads TGTGCCAGCAGCTTAAGGTCGACGGCCGACCCCATGAACACTGAAGCTTTCTTT. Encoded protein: CASSLRSTADPMNTEAFF.

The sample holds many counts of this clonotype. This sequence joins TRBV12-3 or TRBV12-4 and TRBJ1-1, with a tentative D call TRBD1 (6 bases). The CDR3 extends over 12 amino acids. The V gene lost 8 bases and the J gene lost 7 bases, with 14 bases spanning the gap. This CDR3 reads CASHTGGGEAFF. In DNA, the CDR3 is TGTGCCAGCCATACGGGGGGCGGTGAAGCTTTCTTT.

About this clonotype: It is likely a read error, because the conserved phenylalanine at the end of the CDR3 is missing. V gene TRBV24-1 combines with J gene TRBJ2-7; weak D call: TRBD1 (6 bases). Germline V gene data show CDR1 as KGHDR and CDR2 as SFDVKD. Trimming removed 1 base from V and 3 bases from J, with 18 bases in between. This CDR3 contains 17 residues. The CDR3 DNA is TGTGCCACCAGTGATTTCTCCCAACTGACAGGCGGCTACGAGCAGTACTAC. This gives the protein CATSDFSQLTGGYEQYY.

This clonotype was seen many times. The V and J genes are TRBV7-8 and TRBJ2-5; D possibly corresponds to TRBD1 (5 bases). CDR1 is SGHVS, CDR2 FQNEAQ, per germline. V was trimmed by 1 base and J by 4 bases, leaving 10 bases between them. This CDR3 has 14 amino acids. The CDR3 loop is CASSLEGQIETQYF. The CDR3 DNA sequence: TGTGCCAGCAGCTTAGAGGGGCAGATAGAGACCCAGTACTTC.

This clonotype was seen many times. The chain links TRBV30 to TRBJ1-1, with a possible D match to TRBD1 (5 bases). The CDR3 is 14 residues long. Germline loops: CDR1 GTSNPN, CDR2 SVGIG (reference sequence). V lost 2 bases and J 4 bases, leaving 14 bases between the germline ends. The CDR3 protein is CAWSTGHGSTEAFF. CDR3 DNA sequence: TGTGCCTGGAGTACTGGACACGGGAGCACTGAAGCTTTCTTT.

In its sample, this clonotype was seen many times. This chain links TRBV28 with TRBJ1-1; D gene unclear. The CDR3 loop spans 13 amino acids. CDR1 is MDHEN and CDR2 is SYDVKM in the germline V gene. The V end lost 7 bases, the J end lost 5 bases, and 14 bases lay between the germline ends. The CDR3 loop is CASNANGRTEAFF. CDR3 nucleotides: TGTGCCAGCAACGCAAACGGACGTACTGAAGCTTTCTTT. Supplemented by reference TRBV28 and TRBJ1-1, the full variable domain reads DVKVTQSSRYLVKRTGEKVFLECVQDMDHENMFWYRQDPGLGLRLIYFSYDVKMKEKGDIPEGYSVSREKKERFSLILESASTNQTSMYLCASNANGRTEAFFGQGTRLTVV.

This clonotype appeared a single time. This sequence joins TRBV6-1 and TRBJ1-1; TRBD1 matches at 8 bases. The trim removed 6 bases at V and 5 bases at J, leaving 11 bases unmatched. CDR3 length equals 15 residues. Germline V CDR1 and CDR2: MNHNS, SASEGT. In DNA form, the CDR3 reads TGTGCCAGCAGCCTCGGGAGGACAGGGCAAACTGAAGCTTTCTTT. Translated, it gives CASSLGRTGQTEAFF.

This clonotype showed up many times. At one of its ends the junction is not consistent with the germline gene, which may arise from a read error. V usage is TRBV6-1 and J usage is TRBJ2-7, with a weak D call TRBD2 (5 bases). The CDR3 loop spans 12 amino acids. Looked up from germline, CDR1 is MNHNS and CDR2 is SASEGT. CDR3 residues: CASSVFSLAVDF. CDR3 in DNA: TGTGCCAGCAGTGTATTTAGCCTAGCCGTGGACTTC.

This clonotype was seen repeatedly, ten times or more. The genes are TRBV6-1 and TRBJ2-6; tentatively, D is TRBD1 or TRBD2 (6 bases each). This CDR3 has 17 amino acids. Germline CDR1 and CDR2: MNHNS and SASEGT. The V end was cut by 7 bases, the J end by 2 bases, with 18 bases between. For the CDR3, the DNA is TGTGCCAGCACGTCAGAGAGTGGGGGGCCTGGGGCCAACGTCCTGACTTTC. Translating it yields CASTSESGGPGANVLTF.

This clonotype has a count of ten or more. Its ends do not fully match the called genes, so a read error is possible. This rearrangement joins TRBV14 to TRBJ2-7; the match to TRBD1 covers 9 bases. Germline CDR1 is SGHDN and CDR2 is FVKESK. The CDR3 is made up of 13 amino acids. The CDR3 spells CASHTTGQGKKNF. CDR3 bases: TGTGCCAGCCATACTACGGGACAGGGCAAAAAAAACTTC. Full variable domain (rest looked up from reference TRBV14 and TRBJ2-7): EAGVTQFPSHSVIEKGQTVTLRCDPISGHDNLYWYRRVMGKEIKFLLHFVKESKQDESGMPNNRFLAERTGGTYSTLKVQPAELEDSGVYFCASHTTGQGKKNFGPGTRLTVT.

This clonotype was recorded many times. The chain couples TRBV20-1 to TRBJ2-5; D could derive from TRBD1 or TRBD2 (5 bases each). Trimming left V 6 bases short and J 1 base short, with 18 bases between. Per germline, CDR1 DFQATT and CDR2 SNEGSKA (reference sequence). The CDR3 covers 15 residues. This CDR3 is CSAQNSGTSQETQYF. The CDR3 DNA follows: TGCAGTGCGCAGAACTCCGGGACGTCCCAAGAGACCCAGTACTTC.

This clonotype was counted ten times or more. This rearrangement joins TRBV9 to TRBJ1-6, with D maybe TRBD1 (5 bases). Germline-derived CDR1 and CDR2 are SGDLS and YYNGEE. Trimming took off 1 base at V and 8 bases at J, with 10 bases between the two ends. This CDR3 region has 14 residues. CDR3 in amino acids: CASSVQGQHSPLHF. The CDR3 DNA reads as TGTGCCAGCAGCGTACAGGGTCAGCATTCACCCCTCCACTTT. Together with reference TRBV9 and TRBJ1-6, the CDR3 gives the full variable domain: DSGVTQTPKHLITATGQRVTLRCSPRSGDLSVYWYQQSLDQGLQFLIQYYNGEERAKGNILERFSAQQFPDLHSELNLSSLELGDSALYFCASSVQGQHSPLHFGNGTRLTVT.

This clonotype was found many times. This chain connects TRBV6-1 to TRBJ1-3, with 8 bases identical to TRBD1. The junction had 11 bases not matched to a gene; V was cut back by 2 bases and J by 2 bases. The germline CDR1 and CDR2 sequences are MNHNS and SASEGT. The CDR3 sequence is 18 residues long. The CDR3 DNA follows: TGTGCCAGCAGTGAATTCGGGGCTCAGGGGGCGCCTGGAAACACCATATATTTT. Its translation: CASSEFGAQGAPGNTIYF.

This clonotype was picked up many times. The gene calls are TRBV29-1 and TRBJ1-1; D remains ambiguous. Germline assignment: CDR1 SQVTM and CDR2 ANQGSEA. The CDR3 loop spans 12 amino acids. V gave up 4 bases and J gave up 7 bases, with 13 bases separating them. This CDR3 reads CSVGLSTIEAFF. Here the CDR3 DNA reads TGCAGCGTTGGTCTGTCAACCATTGAAGCTTTCTTT.

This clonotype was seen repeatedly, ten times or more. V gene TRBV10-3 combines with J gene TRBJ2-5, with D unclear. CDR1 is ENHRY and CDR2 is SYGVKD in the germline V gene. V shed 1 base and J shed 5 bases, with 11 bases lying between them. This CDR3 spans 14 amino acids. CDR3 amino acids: CAISEFVGNETQYF. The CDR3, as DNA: TGTGCCATCAGTGAGTTTGTGGGAAATGAGACCCAGTACTTC.

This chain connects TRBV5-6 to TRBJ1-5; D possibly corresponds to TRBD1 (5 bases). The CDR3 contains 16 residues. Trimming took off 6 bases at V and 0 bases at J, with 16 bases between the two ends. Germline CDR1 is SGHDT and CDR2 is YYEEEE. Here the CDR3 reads CASMGGGPNSNQPQHF. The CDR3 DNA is TGTGCCAGCATGGGGGGAGGGCCGAATAGCAATCAGCCCCAGCATTTT.

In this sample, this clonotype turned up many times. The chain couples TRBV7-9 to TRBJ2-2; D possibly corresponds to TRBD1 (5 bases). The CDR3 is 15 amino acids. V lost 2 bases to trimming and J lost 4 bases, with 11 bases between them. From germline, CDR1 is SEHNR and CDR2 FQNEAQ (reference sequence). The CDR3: CASSLTQDLTGELFF. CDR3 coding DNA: TGTGCCAGCAGCTTAACACAGGACCTCACCGGGGAGCTGTTTTTT.